A single TCR beta chain is shown here with its context. Antigen: not known. The sample is drawn from a study of Ad26.COV2.S vaccination and SARS-CoV-2 variants. At the level of the study: Donor joined the COV1001 Ad26.COV2.S trial arm. Intramuscularly, Ad26.COV2.S was given either once or twice, 56 days apart. Whole-study findings and limits: Substantial breadth in spike-specific CD8+ and CD4+ T cell responses was reportedly seen after vaccination.

The treatment: roughly 20 received Ad26.COV2.S at low or high dose, single or two shots; roughly five received placebo; per-sample allocation not given. Sampling was performed 63 days after the first vaccine or placebo injection. Wuhan-strain spike was delivered by a replication-incompetent Ad26 vector. Generated by immunoSEQ multiplex PCR, the TCRdb table keeps only in-frame clones and is missing some. The sample holds about 680,000 clones, about 89% seen once. The receptor was derived from a person between 18 and 65 years old who received the Ad26.COV2.S COVID-19 vaccine or a placebo. Sequenced here: peripheral blood, sampled in a trial of Ad26.COV2.S vaccine versus placebo.

DNA for the CDR3: TGTGCCAGTAATCAGGGCGGGCAGCCCCAGCATTTT. Residues: CASNQGGQPQHF. The gene calls are TRBV12-3 or TRBV12-4 and TRBJ1-5; TRBD1 might be the D (5 bases). Trimming pared 9 bases from V and 7 bases from J, leaving 13 bases between. The CDR3 has 12 amino acids.